Listed below are T cell receptor beta chains from one sample, sequenced in a study of cytomegalovirus exposure and HLA in healthy donors. Data came from immunoSEQ multiplex PCR; TCRdb stores just in-frame clones and leaves some out. The profile shows tens of thousands of clones, 84% of them singletons. Sequenced material: PBMCs. The receptors were gathered from a woman between 18 and 29 years old in good health and CMV-seropositive. CDR3s include the opening cysteine and the closing phenylalanine or tryptophan. D genes are given only for firm matches. Size is stated for part of the rows, as once, few or many counts, or as a class when the clone is expanded.

>.|TRBV7-2|TRBJ2-5|TRBD2
TGTGCCAGCGGACTAGCGGATCAAGAGACCCAGTACTTC
CASGLADQETQYF
>once|TRBV28|TRBJ1-4|.
TGTGCCAGCAGGAGGACCCGCGGGGGGTTCCGTGAAAAACTGTTTTTT
CASRRTRGGFREKLFF
>.|TRBV18|TRBJ1-6|TRBD1
TGTGCCAGCTCACCACCGGTGGGACAGGGAAATTCACCCCTCCACTTT
CASSPPVGQGNSPLHF
>.|TRBV30|TRBJ2-7|.
TGTGCCTGGAGTGGCGAGGGCGAGCAGTACTTC
CAWSGEGEQYF
>.|TRBV2|TRBJ1-2|.
TGTGCCAGCAGTGTAGAGTCCCCACTTACCGACTTATATGGCTACACCTTC
CASSVESPLTDLYGYTF
>.|TRBV2|TRBJ1-1|.
TGTGCCAGCAGTGAAAAGGGGGGAGGGAGTGAAGCTTTCTTT
CASSEKGGGSEAFF
>.|TRBV5-1|TRBJ1-4|.
TGCGCCAGCAGCCAGACGGGAGGGACGGATGAAAAACTGTTTTTT
CASSQTGGTDEKLFF
>few|TRBV5-4|TRBJ1-2|.
TGTGCCAGCAGCACGTCCGGGACACCAACTAACGGCTACACCTTC
CASSTSGTPTNGYTF
>.|TRBV15|TRBJ1-4|.
TGTGCCACCAGCGGAAATCGACAGGAAAAACTGTTTTTT
CATSGNRQEKLFF
>.|TRBV28|TRBJ2-1|.
TGTGCCAGCAGTTCGCCGGACACCCCGTTCTTC
CASSSPDTPFF
>.|TRBV6-5|TRBJ2-7|TRBD1
TGTGCCAGCAGTCGCGCTCGACAGGGCCACGAGCAGTACTTC
CASSRARQGHEQYF
>.|TRBV6-1|TRBJ1-1|.
TGTGCCAGCAGTGAATATATACAGGGTGGCACTGAAGCTTTCTTT
CASSEYIQGGTEAFF
>.|TRBV7-2|TRBJ1-3|.
TGTGCCAGCAGCCCTCGAGGGGGTGGTCGTAACACCATATATTTT
CASSPRGGGRNTIYF
>.|TRBV18|TRBJ1-5|.
TGTGCCAGCTCACCACCCAGTCAGCCCCAGCATTTT
CASSPPSQPQHF
>.|TRBV18|TRBJ1-1|.
TGTGCCAGCTCTCTTTACACAGGGAACACTGAAGCTTTCTTT
CASSLYTGNTEAFF
>.|TRBV7-8|TRBJ2-7|TRBD2
TGTGCCAGCAGCCCCGGACTAGCGAACCACGAGCAGTACTTC
CASSPGLANHEQYF
>.|TRBV30|TRBJ2-7|.
TGTGCCTGGAGTGCCTCTAGATCCGAGCAGTACTTC
CAWSASRSEQYF
>.|TRBV7-8|TRBJ1-4|.
TGTGCCAGCAGCTTAGGAGGACTCTTACAGGGCTATGAAAAACTGTTTTTT
CASSLGGLLQGYEKLFF
>few|TRBV11-2|TRBJ1-1|.
TGTGCCAGCAGCTTAGGCAGGTCGAACACTGAAGCTTTCTTT
CASSLGRSNTEAFF
>.|TRBV5-5|TRBJ1-1|TRBD1
TGTGCCAGCAAGTCGGGACAGGGTTCTGAAGCTTTCTTT
CASKSGQGSEAFF
>.|TRBV11-2|TRBJ1-1|.
TGTGCCAGCAGCTTAGAAGGGGGAGCTGAAGCTTTCTTT
CASSLEGGAEAFF
>.|TRBV28|TRBJ1-5|.
TGTGCCAGCAGTTTAGTCTCGGCAGGGTATAGCAATCAGCCCCAGCATTTT
CASSLVSAGYSNQPQHF
>.|TRBV7-9|TRBJ1-2|.
TGTGCCAGCTTCATGGGTTTAGGACGGGGACTTGGCTACACCTTC
CASFMGLGRGLGYTF
>.|TRBV6-5|TRBJ2-7|.
TGTGCCAGCAGTTACGGCCATACCTACGAGCAGTACTTC
CASSYGHTYEQYF
>.|TRBV27|TRBJ2-2|TRBD2
TGTGCCAGCAGTTTCCGATGGGGGGGGACCGGGGAGCTGTTTTTT
CASSFRWGGTGELFF
>.|TRBV25-1|TRBJ2-7|.
TGTGCCAGCAGAAAGTCCGTAGCGGTAGGATACGAGCAGTACTTC
CASRKSVAVGYEQYF